This TCR beta chain is drawn from a study of T cells in Graves' hyperthyroidism and ophthalmopathy. General study points: Ophthalmopathy was distinguished from stable hyperthyroidism by 13 V-J signatures.

The CDR3 sequence is 16 residues long. V was trimmed by 6 bases and J by 1 base, leaving 18 bases between them. Among the patients, aged 18 to 65, hyperthyroidism was newly diagnosed and had lasted under 2 months. Uncontrolled infection, other autoimmune disease, pregnancy or lactation excluded patients. The blood sample was taken at first hyperthyroidism diagnosis, before any ophthalmopathy symptoms. Regions amplified from RNA transcripts were the TCR beta CDR3 regions. HTBI primers were used for first-round RT-PCR of the TCR CDR3. From the multiplex PCR reads, TCRdb called clonotypes with MiXCR, one entry per CDR3 protein. Here the sample spans about 270,000 distinct CDR3 sequences, about 25% being singletons. This clonotype has at least ten counts. Its antigen is currently unknown.

Sequencing used blood. This chain uses TRBV12-3 or TRBV12-4 with TRBJ1-1; perhaps TRBD1 as D (6 bases). This clonotype originated in a man in his forties or fifties with Graves' hyperthyroidism that later progressed to Graves' ophthalmopathy. This CDR3 is CASSSWTAPRNTEAFF. CDR3 DNA: TGTGCCAGCAGCTCCTGGACAGCGCCCCGGAACACTGAAGCTTTCTTT.